This T cell receptor beta chain was recovered during a study of CD8 T cells in Susac syndrome. Controls matched for age and sex were healthy donors. Roughly 0.45 to 1 ug RNA was reverse transcribed with random hexamers. Amplification of the TCR beta CDR3 was carried out by immunoSEQ multiplex PCR, which spanned a total of 54 Vbeta and 13 Jbeta segments. One entry per CDR3 protein, called by TCRdb with MiXCR from the immunoSEQ multiplex PCR reads. The table has about 210,000 distinct CDR3 sequences, around 95% seen once. This clonotype was seen more than once but under ten times. The CDR3 is 11 residues long. Trimming took 4 bases from V and 1 from J, leaving 4 bases between them. Germline CDR1 is SQVTM and CDR2 is ANQGSEA.

The clonotype was recovered from a human donor in good health. Sequencing was done on a sample of CD4+ T cells from PBMCs. The chain couples TRBV29-1 to TRBJ2-5; D is unclear. Written as DNA, the CDR3 is TGCAGCGTTGTTCCCCAAGAGACCCAGTACTTC. This sequence encodes CSVVPQETQYF.